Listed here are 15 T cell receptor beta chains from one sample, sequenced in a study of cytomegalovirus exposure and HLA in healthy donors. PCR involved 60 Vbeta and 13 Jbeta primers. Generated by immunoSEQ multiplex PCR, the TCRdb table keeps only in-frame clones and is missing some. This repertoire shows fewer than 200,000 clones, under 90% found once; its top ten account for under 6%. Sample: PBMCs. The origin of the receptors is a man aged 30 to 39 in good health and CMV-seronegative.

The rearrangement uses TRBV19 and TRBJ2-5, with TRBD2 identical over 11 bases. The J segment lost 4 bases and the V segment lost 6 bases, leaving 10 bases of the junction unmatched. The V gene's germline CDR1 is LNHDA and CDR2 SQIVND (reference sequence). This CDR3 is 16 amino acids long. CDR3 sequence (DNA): TGTGCCAGTAGCTTCACTAGCGGGAGTTCGACAGAGACCCAGTACTTC. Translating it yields CASSFTSGSSTETQYF.

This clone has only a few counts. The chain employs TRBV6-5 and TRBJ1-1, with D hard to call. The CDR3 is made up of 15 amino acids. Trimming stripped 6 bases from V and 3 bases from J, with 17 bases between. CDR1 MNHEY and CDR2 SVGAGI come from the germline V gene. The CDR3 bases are TGTGCCAGCAGCTCTACACCCACCGGGTACACTGAAGCTTTCTTT. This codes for CASSSTPTGYTEAFF.

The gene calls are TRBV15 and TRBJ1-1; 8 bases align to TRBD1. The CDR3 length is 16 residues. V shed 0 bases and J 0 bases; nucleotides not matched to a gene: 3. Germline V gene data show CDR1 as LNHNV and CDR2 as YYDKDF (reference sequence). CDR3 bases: TGTGCCACCAGCAGAGATGGACAGGGTTTGAACACTGAAGCTTTCTTT. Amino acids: CATSRDGQGLNTEAFF.

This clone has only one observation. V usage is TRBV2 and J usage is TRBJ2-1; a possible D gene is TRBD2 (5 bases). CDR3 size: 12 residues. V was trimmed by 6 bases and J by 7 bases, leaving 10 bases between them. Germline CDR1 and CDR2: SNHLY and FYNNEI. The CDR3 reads CASSLAWNEQFF. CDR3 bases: TGTGCCAGCAGCCTAGCTTGGAATGAGCAGTTCTTC.

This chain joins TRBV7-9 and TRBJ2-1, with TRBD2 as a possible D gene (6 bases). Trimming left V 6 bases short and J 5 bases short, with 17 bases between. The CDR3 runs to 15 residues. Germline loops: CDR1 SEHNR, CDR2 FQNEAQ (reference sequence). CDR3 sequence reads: CASRRDSALNNEQFF. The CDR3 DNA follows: TGTGCCAGCAGACGGGACTCAGCCCTCAACAATGAGCAGTTCTTC.

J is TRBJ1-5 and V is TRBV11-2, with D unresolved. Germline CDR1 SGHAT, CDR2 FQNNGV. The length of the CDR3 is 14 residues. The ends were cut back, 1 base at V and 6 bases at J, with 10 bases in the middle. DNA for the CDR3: TGTGCCAGCAGCTTAGCTGTTGCCGGTCAGCCCCAGCATTTT. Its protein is CASSLAVAGQPQHF.

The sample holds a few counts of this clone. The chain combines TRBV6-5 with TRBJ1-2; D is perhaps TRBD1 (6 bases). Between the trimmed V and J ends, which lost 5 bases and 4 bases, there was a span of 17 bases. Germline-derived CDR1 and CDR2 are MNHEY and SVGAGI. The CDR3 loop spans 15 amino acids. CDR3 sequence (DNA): TGTGCCAGCAGTCCCCTATCAGGGGCTGGCTATGGCTACACCTTC. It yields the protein CASSPLSGAGYGYTF.

CDR3 amino acids: CASSPGQGNTEAFF. CDR3 DNA sequence: TGTGCCAGCAGCCCGGGACAGGGAAACACTGAAGCTTTCTTT. This chain connects TRBV7-3 to TRBJ1-1; 9 nucleotides align to TRBD1. Germline trimming cut 5 bases from V and 2 bases from J; bases unmatched to any gene: 3. Per the germline V gene, CDR1 is SGHTA and CDR2 is FQGTGA. The CDR3 has 14 residues.

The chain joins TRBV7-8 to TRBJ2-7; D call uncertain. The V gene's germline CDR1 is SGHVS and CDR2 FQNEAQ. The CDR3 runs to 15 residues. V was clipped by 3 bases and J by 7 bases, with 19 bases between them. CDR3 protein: CASSFYPPPPREQYF. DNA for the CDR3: TGTGCCAGCAGCTTCTATCCTCCGCCCCCACGGGAGCAGTACTTC.

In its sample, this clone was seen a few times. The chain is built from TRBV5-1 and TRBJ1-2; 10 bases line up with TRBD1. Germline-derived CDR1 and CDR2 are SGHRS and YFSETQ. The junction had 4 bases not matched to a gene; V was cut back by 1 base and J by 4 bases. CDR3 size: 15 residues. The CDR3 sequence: CASSLPGQGGYGYTF. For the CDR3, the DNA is TGCGCCAGCAGCTTGCCCGGACAGGGGGGCTATGGCTACACCTTC. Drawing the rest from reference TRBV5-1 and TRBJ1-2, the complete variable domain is KAGVTQTPRYLIKTRGQQVTLSCSPISGHRSVSWYQQTPGQGLQFLFEYFSETQRNKGNFPGRFSGRQFSNSRSEMNVSTLELGDSALYLCASSLPGQGGYGYTFGSGTRLTVV.

The CDR3 is CASSSQVVGANIYGYTF. As DNA, the CDR3 is TGCGCCAGCAGCTCCCAGGTTGTAGGGGCCAACATTTATGGCTACACCTTC. The rearrangement uses TRBV5-1 and TRBJ1-2, with D possibly TRBD1 on 5 matching bases. This CDR3 contains 17 residues. Germline lookup yields CDR1 SGHRS and CDR2 YFSETQ. V was cut by 3 bases and J by 5 bases, with 23 bases left in between.

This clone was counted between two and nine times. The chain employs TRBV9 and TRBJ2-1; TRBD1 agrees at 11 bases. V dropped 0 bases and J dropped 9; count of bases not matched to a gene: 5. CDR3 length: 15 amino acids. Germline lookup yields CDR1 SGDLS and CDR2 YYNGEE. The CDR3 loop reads CASSVGDRGVVEQFF. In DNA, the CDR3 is TGTGCCAGCAGCGTAGGGGACAGGGGGGTCGTTGAGCAGTTCTTC.

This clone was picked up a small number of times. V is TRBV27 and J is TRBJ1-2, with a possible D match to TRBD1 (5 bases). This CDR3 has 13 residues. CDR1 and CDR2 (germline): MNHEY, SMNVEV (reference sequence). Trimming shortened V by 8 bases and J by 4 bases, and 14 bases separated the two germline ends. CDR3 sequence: CASAPRGFYGYTF. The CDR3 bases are TGTGCCAGCGCCCCCCGGGGGTTCTATGGCTACACCTTC.

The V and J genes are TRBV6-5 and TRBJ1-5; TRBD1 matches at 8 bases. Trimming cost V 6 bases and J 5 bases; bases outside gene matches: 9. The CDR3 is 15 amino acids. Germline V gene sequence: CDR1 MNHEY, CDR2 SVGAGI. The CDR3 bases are TGTGCCAGCAGAAGTGACAGGGGAACAGATCAGCCCCAGCATTTT. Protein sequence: CASRSDRGTDQPQHF.

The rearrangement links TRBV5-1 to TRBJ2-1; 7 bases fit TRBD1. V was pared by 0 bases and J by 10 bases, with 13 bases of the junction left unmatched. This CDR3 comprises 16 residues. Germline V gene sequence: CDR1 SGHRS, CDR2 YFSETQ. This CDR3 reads CASSLELTGNQGEQFF. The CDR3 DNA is TGCGCCAGCAGCTTGGAGTTGACAGGGAATCAAGGCGAGCAGTTCTTC.